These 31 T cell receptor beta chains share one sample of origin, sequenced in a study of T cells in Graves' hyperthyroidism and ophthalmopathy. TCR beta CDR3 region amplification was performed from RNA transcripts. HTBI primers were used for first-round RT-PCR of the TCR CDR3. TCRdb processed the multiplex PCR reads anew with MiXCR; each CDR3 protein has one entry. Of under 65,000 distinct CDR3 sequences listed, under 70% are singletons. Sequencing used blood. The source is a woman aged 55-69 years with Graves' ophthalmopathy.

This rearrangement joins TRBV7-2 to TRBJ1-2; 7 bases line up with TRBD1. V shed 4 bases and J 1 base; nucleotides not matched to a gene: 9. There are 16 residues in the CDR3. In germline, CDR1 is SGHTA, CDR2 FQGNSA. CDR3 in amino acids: CASSSMQGGYNYGYTF. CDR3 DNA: TGTGCCAGCAGCTCAATGCAGGGGGGATATAACTATGGCTACACCTTC.

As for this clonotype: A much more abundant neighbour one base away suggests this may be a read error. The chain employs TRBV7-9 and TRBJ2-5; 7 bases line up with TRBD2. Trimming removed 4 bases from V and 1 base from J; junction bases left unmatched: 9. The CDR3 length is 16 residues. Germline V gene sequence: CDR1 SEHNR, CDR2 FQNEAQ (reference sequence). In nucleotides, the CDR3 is TGTGCCAGCAGCTGGGGGGGGGGACCCACCCAAGAGACCCAGTACTTC. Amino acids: CASSWGGGPTQETQYF. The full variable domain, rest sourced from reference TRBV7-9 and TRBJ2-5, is DTGVSQNPRHKITKRGQNVTFRCDPISEHNRLYWYRQTLGQGPEFLTYFQNEAQLEKSRLLSDRFSAERPKGSFSTLEIQRTEQGDSAMYLCASSWGGGPTQETQYFGPGTRLLVL.

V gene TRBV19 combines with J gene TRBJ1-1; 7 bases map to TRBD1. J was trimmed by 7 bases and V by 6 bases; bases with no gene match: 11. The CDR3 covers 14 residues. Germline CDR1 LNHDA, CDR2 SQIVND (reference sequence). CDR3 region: CASRRQGSSLEAFF. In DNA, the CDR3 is TGTGCCAGTAGAAGACAGGGTAGTAGTCTTGAAGCTTTCTTT. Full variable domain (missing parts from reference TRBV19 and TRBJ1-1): DGGITQSPKYLFRKEGQNVTLSCEQNLNHDAMYWYRQDPGQGLRLIYYSQIVNDFQKGDIAEGYSVSREKKESFPLTVTSAQKNPTAFYLCASRRQGSSLEAFFGQGTRLTVV.

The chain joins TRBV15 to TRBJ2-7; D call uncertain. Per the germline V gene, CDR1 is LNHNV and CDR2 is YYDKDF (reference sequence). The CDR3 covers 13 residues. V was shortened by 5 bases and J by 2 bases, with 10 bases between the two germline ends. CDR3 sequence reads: CATSGIGPYEQYF. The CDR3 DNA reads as TGTGCCACCAGCGGAATAGGGCCCTACGAGCAGTACTTC. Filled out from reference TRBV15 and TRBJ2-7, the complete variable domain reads DAMVIQNPRYQVTQFGKPVTLSCSQTLNHNVMYWYQQKSSQAPKLLFHYYDKDFNNEADTPDNFQSRRPNTSFCFLDIRSPGLGDTAMYLCATSGIGPYEQYFGPGTRLTVT.

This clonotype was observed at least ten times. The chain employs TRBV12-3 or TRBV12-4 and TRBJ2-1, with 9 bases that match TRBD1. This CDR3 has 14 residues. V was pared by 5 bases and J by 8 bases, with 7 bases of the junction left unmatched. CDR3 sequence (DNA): TGTGCCAGCAGTCCGGGGACAGGGTACGATGAGCAGTTCTTC. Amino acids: CASSPGTGYDEQFF.

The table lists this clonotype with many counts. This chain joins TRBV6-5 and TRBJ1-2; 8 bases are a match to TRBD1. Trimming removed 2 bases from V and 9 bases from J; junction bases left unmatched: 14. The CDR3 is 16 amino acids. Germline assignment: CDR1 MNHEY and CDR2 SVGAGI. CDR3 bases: TGTGCCAGCAGTTACACAGGACAGGGACACATTAATCGCTACACCTTC. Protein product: CASSYTGQGHINRYTF.

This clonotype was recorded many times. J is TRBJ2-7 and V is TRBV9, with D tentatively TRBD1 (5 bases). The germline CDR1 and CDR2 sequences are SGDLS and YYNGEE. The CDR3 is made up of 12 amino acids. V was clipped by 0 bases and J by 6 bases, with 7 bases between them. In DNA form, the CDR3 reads TGTGCCAGCAGCGTAGGACAGATCGAGCAGTACTTC. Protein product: CASSVGQIEQYF.

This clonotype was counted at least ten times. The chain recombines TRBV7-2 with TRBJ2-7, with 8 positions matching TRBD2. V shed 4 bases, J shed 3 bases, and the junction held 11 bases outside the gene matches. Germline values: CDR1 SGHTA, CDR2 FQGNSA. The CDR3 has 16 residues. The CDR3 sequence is CASSSGGGTTIYEQYF. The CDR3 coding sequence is TGTGCCAGCAGCTCCGGGGGGGGGACTACGATCTACGAGCAGTACTTC.

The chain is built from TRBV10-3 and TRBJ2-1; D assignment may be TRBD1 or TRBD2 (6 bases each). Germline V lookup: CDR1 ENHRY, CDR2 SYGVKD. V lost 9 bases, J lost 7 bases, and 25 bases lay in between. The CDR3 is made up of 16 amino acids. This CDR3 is CAMTGGGNTEANEQFF. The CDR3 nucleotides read TGTGCCATGACTGGGGGCGGGAACACTGAAGCGAATGAGCAGTTCTTC.

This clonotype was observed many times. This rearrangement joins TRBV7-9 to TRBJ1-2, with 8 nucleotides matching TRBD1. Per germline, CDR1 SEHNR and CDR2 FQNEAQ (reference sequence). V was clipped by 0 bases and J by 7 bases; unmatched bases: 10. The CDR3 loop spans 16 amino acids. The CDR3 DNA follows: TGTGCCAGCAGCTTAGCGCTTGGGACAGGTTCTGGTGGCTACACCTTC. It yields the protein CASSLALGTGSGGYTF.

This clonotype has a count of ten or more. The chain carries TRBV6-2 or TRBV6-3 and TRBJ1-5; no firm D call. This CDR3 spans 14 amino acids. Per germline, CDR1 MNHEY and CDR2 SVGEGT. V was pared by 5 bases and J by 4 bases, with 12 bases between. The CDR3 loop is CASSPSVRNQPQHF. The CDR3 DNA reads TGTGCCAGCAGTCCCAGTGTGAGGAATCAGCCCCAGCATTTT.

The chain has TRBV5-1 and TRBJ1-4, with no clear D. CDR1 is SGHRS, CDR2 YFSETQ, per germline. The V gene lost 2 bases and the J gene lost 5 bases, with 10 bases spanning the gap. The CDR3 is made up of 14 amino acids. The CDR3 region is CASSFGISNEKLFF. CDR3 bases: TGCGCCAGCAGCTTCGGGATTTCAAATGAAAAACTGTTTTTT. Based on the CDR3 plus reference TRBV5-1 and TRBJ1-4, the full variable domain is KAGVTQTPRYLIKTRGQQVTLSCSPISGHRSVSWYQQTPGQGLQFLFEYFSETQRNKGNFPGRFSGRQFSNSRSEMNVSTLELGDSALYLCASSFGISNEKLFFGSGTQLSVL.

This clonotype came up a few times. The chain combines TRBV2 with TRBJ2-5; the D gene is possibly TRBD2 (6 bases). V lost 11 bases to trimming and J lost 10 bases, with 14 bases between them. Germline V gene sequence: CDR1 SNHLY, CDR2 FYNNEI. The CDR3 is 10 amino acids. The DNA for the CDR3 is TGTGCCTCCGGTAAGGGACTCCAGTACTTC. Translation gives CASGKGLQYF.

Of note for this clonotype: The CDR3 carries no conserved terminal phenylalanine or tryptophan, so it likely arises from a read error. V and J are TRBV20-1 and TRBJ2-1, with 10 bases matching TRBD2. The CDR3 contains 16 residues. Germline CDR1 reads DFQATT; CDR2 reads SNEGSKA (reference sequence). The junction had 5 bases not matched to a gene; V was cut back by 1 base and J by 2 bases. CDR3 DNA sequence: TGCAGTGCTAGAGCGCTTGGGACTAGCGCCTACAATGAGCAGTTCAGA. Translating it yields CSARALGTSAYNEQFR.

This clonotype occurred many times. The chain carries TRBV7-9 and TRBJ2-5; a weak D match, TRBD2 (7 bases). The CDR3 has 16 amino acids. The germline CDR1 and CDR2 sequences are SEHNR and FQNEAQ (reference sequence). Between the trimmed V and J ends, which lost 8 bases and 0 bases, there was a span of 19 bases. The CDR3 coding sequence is TGTGCCAGCGTCAAATCTAGGGGGGGGTACCAAGAGACCCAGTACTTC. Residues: CASVKSRGGYQETQYF.

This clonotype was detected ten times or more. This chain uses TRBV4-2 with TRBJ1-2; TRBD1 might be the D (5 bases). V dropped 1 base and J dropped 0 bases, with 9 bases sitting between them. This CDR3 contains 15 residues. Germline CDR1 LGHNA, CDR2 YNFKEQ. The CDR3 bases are TGTGCCAGCAGCCAAGGCGGGGCCTCTAACTATGGCTACACCTTC. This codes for CASSQGGASNYGYTF.

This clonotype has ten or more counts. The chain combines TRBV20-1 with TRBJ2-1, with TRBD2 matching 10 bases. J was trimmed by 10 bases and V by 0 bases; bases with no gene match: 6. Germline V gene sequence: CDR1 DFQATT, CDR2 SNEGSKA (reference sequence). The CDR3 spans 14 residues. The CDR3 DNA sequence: TGCAGTGCTAGAGATCCTAGCGGGAGCTGGGAGCAGTTCTTC. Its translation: CSARDPSGSWEQFF.

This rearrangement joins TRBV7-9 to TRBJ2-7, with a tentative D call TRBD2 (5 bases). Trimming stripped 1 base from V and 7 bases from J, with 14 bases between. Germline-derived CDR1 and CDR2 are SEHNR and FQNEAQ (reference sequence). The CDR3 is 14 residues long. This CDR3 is CASSLVASSYEQYF. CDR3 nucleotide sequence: TGTGCCAGCAGCTTAGTGGCTAGCTCGTATGAGCAGTACTTC. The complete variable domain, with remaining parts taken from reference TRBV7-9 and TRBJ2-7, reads DTGVSQNPRHKITKRGQNVTFRCDPISEHNRLYWYRQTLGQGPEFLTYFQNEAQLEKSRLLSDRFSAERPKGSFSTLEIQRTEQGDSAMYLCASSLVASSYEQYFGPGTRLTVT.

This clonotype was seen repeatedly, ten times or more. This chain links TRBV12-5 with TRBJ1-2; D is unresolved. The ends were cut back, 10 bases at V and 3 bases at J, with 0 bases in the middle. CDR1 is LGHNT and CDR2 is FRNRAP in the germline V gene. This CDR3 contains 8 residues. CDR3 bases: TGTGCTAACTATGGCTACACCTTC. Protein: CANYGYTF.

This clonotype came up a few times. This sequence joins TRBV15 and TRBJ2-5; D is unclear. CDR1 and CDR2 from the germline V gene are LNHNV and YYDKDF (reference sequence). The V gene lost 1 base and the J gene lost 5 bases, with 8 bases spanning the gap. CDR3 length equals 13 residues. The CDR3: CATSRGTWETQYF. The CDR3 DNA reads TGTGCCACCAGCAGAGGGACGTGGGAGACCCAGTACTTC.

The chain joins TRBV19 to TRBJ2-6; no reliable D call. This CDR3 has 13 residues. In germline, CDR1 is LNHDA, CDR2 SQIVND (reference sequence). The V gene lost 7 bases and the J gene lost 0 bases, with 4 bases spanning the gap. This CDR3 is CASIGSGANVLTF. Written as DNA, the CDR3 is TGTGCCAGTATCGGCTCTGGGGCCAACGTCCTGACTTTC.

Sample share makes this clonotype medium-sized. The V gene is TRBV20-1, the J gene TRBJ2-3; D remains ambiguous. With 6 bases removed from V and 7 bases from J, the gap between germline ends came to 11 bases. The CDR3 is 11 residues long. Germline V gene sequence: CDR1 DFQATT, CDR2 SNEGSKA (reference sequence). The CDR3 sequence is CSAQLGYTQYF. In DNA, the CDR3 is TGCAGTGCGCAATTGGGGTATACGCAGTATTTT.

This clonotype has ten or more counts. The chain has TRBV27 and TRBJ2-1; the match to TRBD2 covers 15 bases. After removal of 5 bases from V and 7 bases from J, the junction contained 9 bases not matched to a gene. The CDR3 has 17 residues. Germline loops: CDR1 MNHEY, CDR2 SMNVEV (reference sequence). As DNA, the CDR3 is TGTGCCAGCAGTCGACGCCAAGGGACTAGCGGGAGGAATGAGCAGTTCTTC. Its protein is CASSRRQGTSGRNEQFF.

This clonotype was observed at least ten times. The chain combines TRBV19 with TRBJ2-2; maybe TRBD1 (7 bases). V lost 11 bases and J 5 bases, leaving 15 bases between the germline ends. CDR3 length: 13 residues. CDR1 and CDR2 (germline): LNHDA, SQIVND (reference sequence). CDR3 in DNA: TGTGCCTGCGGGGCAGGGGGAACCGGGGAGCTGTTTTTT. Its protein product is CACGAGGTGELFF. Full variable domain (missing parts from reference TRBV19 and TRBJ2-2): DGGITQSPKYLFRKEGQNVTLSCEQNLNHDAMYWYRQDPGQGLRLIYYSQIVNDFQKGDIAEGYSVSREKKESFPLTVTSAQKNPTAFYLCACGAGGTGELFFGEGSRLTVL.

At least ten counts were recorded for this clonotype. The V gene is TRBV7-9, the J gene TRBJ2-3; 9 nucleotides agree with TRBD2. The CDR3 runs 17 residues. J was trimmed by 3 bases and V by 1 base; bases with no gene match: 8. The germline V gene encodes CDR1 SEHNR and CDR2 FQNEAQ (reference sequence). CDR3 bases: TGTGCCAGCAGCTTAGTTCCGTCTAGCGGGGTAACAGATACGCAGTATTTT. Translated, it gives CASSLVPSSGVTDTQYF. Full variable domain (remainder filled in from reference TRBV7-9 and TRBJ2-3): DTGVSQNPRHKITKRGQNVTFRCDPISEHNRLYWYRQTLGQGPEFLTYFQNEAQLEKSRLLSDRFSAERPKGSFSTLEIQRTEQGDSAMYLCASSLVPSSGVTDTQYFGPGTRLTVL.

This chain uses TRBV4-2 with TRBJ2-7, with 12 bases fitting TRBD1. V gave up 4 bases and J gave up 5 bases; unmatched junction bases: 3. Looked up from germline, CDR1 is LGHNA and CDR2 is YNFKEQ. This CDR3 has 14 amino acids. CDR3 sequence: CASSRGTGGDEQYF. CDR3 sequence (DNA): TGTGCCAGCAGCCGGGGGACAGGGGGCGACGAGCAGTACTTC.

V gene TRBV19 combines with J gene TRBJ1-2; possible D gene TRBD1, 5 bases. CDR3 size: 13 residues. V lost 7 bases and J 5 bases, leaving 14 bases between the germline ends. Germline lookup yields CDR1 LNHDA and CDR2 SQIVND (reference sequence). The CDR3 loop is CASIGRGEYGYTF. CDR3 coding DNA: TGTGCCAGTATTGGGCGGGGGGAGTATGGCTACACCTTC.

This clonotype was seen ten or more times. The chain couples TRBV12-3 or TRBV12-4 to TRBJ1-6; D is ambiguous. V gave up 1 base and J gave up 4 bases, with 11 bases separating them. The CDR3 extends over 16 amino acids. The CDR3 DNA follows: TGTGCCAGCAGTTTAGGGCACCCCGGATATAATTCACCCCTCCACTTT. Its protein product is CASSLGHPGYNSPLHF.

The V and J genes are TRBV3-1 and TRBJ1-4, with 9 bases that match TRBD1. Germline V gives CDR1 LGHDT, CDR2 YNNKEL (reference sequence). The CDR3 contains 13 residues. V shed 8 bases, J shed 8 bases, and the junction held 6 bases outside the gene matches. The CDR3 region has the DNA TGTGCCAGCGCCGCCGGGACAGGGGAAAAACTGTTTTTT. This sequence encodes CASAAGTGEKLFF. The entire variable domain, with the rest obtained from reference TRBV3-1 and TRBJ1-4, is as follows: DTAVSQTPKYLVTQMGNDKSIKCEQNLGHDTMYWYKQDSKKFLKIMFSYNNKELIINETVPNRFSPKSPDKAHLNLHINSLELGDSAVYFCASAAGTGEKLFFGSGTQLSVL.

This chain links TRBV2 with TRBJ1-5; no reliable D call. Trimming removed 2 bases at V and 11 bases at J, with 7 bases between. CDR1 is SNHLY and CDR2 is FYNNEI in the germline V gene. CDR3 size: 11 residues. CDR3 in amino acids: CASSENRAQHF. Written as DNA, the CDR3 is TGTGCCAGCAGTGAAAATCGGGCCCAGCATTTT.

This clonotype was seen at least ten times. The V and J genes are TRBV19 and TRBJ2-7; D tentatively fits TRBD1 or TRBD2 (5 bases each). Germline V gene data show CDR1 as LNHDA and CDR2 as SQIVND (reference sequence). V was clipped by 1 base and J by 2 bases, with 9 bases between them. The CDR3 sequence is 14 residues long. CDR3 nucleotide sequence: TGTGCCAGTAGTATAGCCGGGACCGCCTACGAGCAGTACTTC. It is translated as CASSIAGTAYEQYF.